What follows is one TCR beta chain and its context. Its antigen remains unknown. The table came from immunoSEQ multiplex PCR; TCRdb's copy has only in-frame clones and leaves some out. The table records under 300,000 clones, 80% to 90% of them present only once. This sample is part of a study of cytomegalovirus exposure and HLA in healthy donors. Study observations and caveats: 150 to 200 TCR beta chains were listed as cytomegalovirus-associated. A few chains tied to CMV proved CMV antigen-specific in vitro. For cytomegalovirus status, the classifier reportedly gave diagnoses with high specificity and sensitivity.

CDR3 size: 15 residues. Trimming took off 3 bases at V and 7 bases at J, with 18 bases between the two ends. Germline V gene data show CDR1 as GTSNPN and CDR2 as SVGIG (reference sequence). The sequenced material came from PBMCs. This receptor was obtained from a woman younger than 30 in good health and CMV-seronegative. This chain joins TRBV30 and TRBJ1-4; D might be TRBD1 (5 bases). The CDR3 reads CAWRGPGGGGEKLFF. CDR3 DNA sequence: TGTGCCTGGAGGGGCCCGGGGGGTGGAGGTGAAAAACTGTTTTTT. Supplemented by reference TRBV30 and TRBJ1-4, the full variable domain reads SQTIHQWPATLVQPVGSPLSLECTVEGTSNPNLYWYRQAAGRGLQLLFYSVGIGQISSEVPQNLSASRPQDRQFILSSKKLLLSDSGFYLCAWRGPGGGGEKLFFGSGTQLSVL.